This T cell receptor beta chain comes out of a study of CD8+ T cells in alopecia areata. Overall study findings and caveats: The study found TCR sharing across patients less clear than in mice, possibly for HLA reasons. Resident alphabeta T-cell populations of normal skin are likewise subject to sequencing in scalp samples.

This clone was found a few times. Its matching antigen is unknown. Investigators sorted PBMCs to obtain both CD4+ and CD8+ T cells. The CDR3 sequence is 15 residues long. Germline loops: CDR1 GTSNPN, CDR2 SVGIG (reference sequence). Trimming removed 0 bases at V and 8 bases at J, with 18 bases between. The authors extracted RNA and reverse transcribed it into cDNA as the sequencing template. Here immunoSEQ multiplex PCR was the method, and the copy in TCRdb shows in-frame clones only, minus some. The profile shows 120,000 to 150,000 clones, approximately 45% of them singletons. Sequencing was performed on CD4+ T cells sorted from blood. The TCR sequence derives from a human donor with alopecia areata. This chain links TRBV30 with TRBJ2-3; D not certain. CDR3 amino acids: CAWSVVVEPASTQYF. The DNA for the CDR3 is TGTGCCTGGAGTGTGGTAGTAGAACCGGCATCTACGCAGTATTTT.